This TCR beta chain was recovered during a study of vaccination effects on CD4 cells after COVID-19. Germline CDR1 and CDR2: KGHSH and LQKENI. V lost 2 bases to trimming and J lost 5 bases, with 9 bases between them. The CDR3 has 13 amino acids. In the case of this clone: Its antigen is undetermined.

Data came from immunoSEQ multiplex PCR; TCRdb stores just in-frame clones and leaves some out. The repertoire has about 48,000 clones, about four fifths of them found once; the top ten carry around 6%. ViraFEST assay sequencing came after antigen-specific CD4+ T cells were expanded with viral peptide pools. Isolating CD4+ T cells followed approximately 9 days of culture. Nucleocapsid antibodies were negative in the vaccine recipients, who had never had SARS-CoV-2 infection. The source material was CD4+ T cells from PBMCs cultured with HCoV-OC43 spike peptides, sampled before COVID-19 vaccination. As for subset: HCoV-OC43 spike overlapping peptide pool stimulation. The receptor was isolated from a human donor who received a COVID-19 vaccine. The chain uses TRBV18 and TRBJ2-5; tentatively, D is TRBD1 (5 bases). The CDR3 loop is CASSPGALETQYF. CDR3 bases: TGTGCCAGCTCACCAGGGGCCCTGGAGACCCAGTACTTC.